Listed below are T cell receptor beta chains from one sample, sequenced in a study of control samples from healthy donors and cancer patients. Assay: immunoSEQ multiplex PCR; the TCRdb copy retains only in-frame clones and omits some. The sample shows 140,000 to 150,000 clones, under 95% of them seen only once. What was sequenced was blood. The receptors were gathered from a young man in good health. Each CDR3 is given with its conserved first and last residue. A D gene is named only where the DNA matches it firmly. Clone size is not always given. Where it is, it says once, few, many or a class for expanded clones.

TRBV5-6	once	-	TRBJ1-4	CASSLAQGWDEKLFF	TGTGCCAGCAGCTTGGCGCAGGGATGGGATGAAAAACTGTTTTTT
TRBV5-1	-	-	TRBJ2-7	CASSLAEGQTYEQYF	TGCGCCAGCAGCTTAGCCGAAGGGCAGACCTACGAGCAGTACTTC
TRBV9	-	TRBD1	TRBJ1-4	CASSELQGAGEKLFF	TGTGCCAGCAGCGAACTACAGGGGGCGGGAGAAAAACTGTTTTTT
TRBV7-2	-	-	TRBJ2-3	CASSSALATDTQYF	TGTGCCAGCAGTTCCGCCCTGGCCACAGATACGCAGTATTTT
TRBV9	-	TRBD2	TRBJ2-3	CASSVDASGSTYTQYF	TGTGCCAGCAGCGTAGACGCTAGCGGGAGTACATATACGCAGTATTTT
TRBV6-1	-	-	TRBJ1-4	CASSEATGLYATNEKLFF	TGTGCCAGCAGTGAAGCAACAGGGCTCTATGCAACTAATGAAAAACTGTTTTTT
TRBV11-2	-	-	TRBJ1-1	CASSLGLNTEAFF	TGTGCCAGCAGCTTAGGGCTGAACACTGAAGCTTTCTTT
TRBV6-2/TRBV6-3	-	-	TRBJ1-1	CASSSVLPTGNTEAFF	TGTGCCAGCAGTTCCGTACTCCCCACAGGGAACACTGAAGCTTTCTTT
TRBV19	-	-	TRBJ1-2	CASSMTGGAHGYTF	TGTGCCAGTAGTATGACTGGGGGGGCGCATGGCTACACCTTC
TRBV6-2/TRBV6-3	-	-	TRBJ2-3	CASSFPLPDTDTQYF	TGTGCCAGCAGTTTCCCGCTCCCGGACACAGATACGCAGTATTTT
TRBV5-6	-	-	TRBJ2-5	CASSRLVGQETQYF	TGTGCCAGCAGCCGACTGGTGGGGCAAGAGACCCAGTACTTC
TRBV4-1	few	-	TRBJ2-1	CASSQVRASSYNEQFF	TGCGCCAGCAGCCAAGTACGGGCAAGCTCCTACAATGAGCAGTTCTTC
TRBV5-1	-	TRBD1	TRBJ1-2	CASSLTARGQGWDAEGYGYTF	TGCGCCAGCAGCCTAACGGCGAGGGGACAGGGTTGGGATGCTGAGGGGTATGGCTACACCTTC
TRBV27	-	-	TRBJ1-5	CASSWRGSSNQPQHF	TGTGCCAGCAGTTGGAGGGGTTCTAGCAATCAGCCCCAGCATTTT
TRBV6-5	-	-	TRBJ1-2	CASSYGWRGGYTF	TGTGCCAGCAGTTACGGTTGGCGGGGCGGCTACACCTTC
TRBV4-3	once	-	TRBJ1-6	CASSQVMGEPLHF	TGCGCCAGCAGCCAAGTAATGGGGGAGCCCCTCCACTTT
TRBV15	-	TRBD1	TRBJ1-4	CATSRDLIQGNKLFF	TGTGCCACCAGCAGAGACTTAATACAGGGGAATAAACTGTTTTTT
TRBV7-2	-	-	TRBJ1-5	CASSLRSRGNQPQHF	TGTGCCAGCAGCTTGAGAAGCAGGGGCAATCAGCCCCAGCATTTT
TRBV5-5	-	TRBD1	TRBJ1-2	CASSLMAGGTRGYTF	TGTGCCAGCAGCTTGATGGCAGGGGGCACTCGGGGCTACACCTTC
TRBV27	-	-	TRBJ1-1	CASSLNQASGATEAFF	TGTGCCAGCAGTTTAAATCAGGCCTCGGGGGCCACTGAAGCTTTCTTT
TRBV12-3/TRBV12-4	-	-	TRBJ1-4	CASSSGRRKLFF	TGTGCCAGCAGCTCAGGACGGCGAAAACTGTTTTTT
TRBV6-2/TRBV6-3	-	-	TRBJ1-3	CASSYGTASSGNTIYF	TGTGCCAGCAGTTACGGGACGGCAAGCTCTGGAAACACCATATATTTT
TRBV6-6	-	TRBD1	TRBJ2-5	CASSYPGGRETQYF	TGTGCCAGCAGTTACCCAGGGGGTCGGGAGACCCAGTACTTC
TRBV2	few	-	TRBJ1-1	CATNVGQPGWNTEAFF	TGTGCCACCAACGTTGGACAACCTGGGTGGAACACTGAAGCTTTCTTT
TRBV9	once	-	TRBJ2-1	CASSVAAGAQFF	TGTGCCAGCAGCGTAGCGGCGGGGGCGCAGTTCTTC
TRBV7-9	-	-	TRBJ1-2	CASSLQGPNYGYTF	TGTGCCAGCAGCCTACAGGGACCTAACTATGGCTACACCTTC
TRBV11-2	-	TRBD2	TRBJ2-3	CASSLAPSGGPRDTQYF	TGTGCCAGCAGCTTAGCTCCTAGCGGGGGCCCCCGCGATACGCAGTATTTT
TRBV10-3	-	-	TRBJ1-1	CAIGSAENTEAFF	TGTGCCATCGGTAGCGCCGAAAACACTGAAGCTTTCTTT
TRBV5-6	-	-	TRBJ1-6	CASSPNNSPLHF	TGTGCCAGCAGCCCCAATAATTCACCCCTCCACTTT
TRBV7-2	-	-	TRBJ2-7	CATGRVAYEQYF	TGTGCCACAGGAAGGGTAGCCTACGAGCAGTACTTC
TRBV13	once	TRBD1	TRBJ1-3	CASSLEGDRDSGNTIYF	TGTGCCAGCAGCTTAGAGGGGGACAGGGACTCTGGAAACACCATATATTTT
TRBV29-1	-	-	TRBJ2-6	CSVEGGHSGANVLTF	TGCAGCGTTGAAGGTGGCCACTCTGGGGCCAACGTCCTGACTTTC
TRBV21-1	-	-	TRBJ1-1	CASSGGDSKEAFF	TGTGCCAGCAGCGGGGGGGACAGCAAAGAAGCTTTCTTT
TRBV25-1	-	-	TRBJ1-1	CASSENTEAFF	TGTGCCAGCAGTGAAAACACTGAAGCTTTCTTT
TRBV4-2	-	TRBD1	TRBJ1-1	CASSVLKGTGNTEAFF	TGTGCCAGCAGCGTACTGAAGGGGACAGGGAACACTGAAGCTTTCTTT
TRBV11-3	-	TRBD1	TRBJ2-1	CASSLGTAYNEQFF	TGTGCCAGCAGCTTGGGGACAGCCTACAATGAGCAGTTCTTC
TRBV19	-	-	TRBJ1-5	CASSIDRRQPQHF	TGTGCCAGTAGTATAGACAGACGGCAGCCCCAGCATTTT
TRBV6-5	-	-	TRBJ1-2	CASSREALNYGYTF	TGTGCCAGCAGTAGAGAGGCACTAAACTATGGCTACACCTTC
TRBV6-5	once	TRBD2	TRBJ2-5	CASSSPGGWEETQYF	TGTGCCAGCAGTTCCCCGGGAGGGTGGGAGGAGACCCAGTACTTC
TRBV12-3/TRBV12-4	-	-	TRBJ2-7	CASSLGGDEQYF	TGTGCCAGCAGTCTGGGAGGAGATGAGCAGTACTTC
TRBV15	once	-	TRBJ1-2	CATSRDTALEANYGYTF	TGTGCCACCAGCAGAGATACGGCGCTTGAGGCTAACTATGGCTACACCTTC
TRBV27	-	-	TRBJ1-3	CASSPIYSGNTIYF	TGTGCCAGCAGTCCCATCTACTCTGGAAACACCATATATTTT
TRBV6-1	-	-	TRBJ2-3	CASSETLSSTDTQYF	TGTGCCAGCAGTGAAACGCTGTCGAGCACAGATACGCAGTATTTT
TRBV6-5	-	TRBD1	TRBJ1-2	CASSYSWQGANGYTF	TGTGCCAGCAGTTACTCTTGGCAGGGGGCAAATGGCTACACCTTC
TRBV5-1	-	-	TRBJ1-1	CASSSSYKNTEAFF	TGCGCCAGCAGCTCATCATATAAAAACACTGAAGCTTTCTTT
TRBV6-5	-	-	TRBJ2-1	CACRAGRGEQFF	TGTGCCTGCAGGGCGGGACGAGGTGAGCAGTTCTTC
TRBV10-2	-	-	TRBJ1-2	CASSESSRGSNANYGYTF	TGCGCCAGCAGTGAGTCTTCTAGGGGCTCCAACGCGAACTATGGCTACACCTTC
TRBV28	-	-	TRBJ1-2	CASSLLGAQLDGYTF	TGTGCCAGCAGTTTGTTGGGGGCGCAGCTGGACGGCTACACCTTC
TRBV24-1	-	-	TRBJ1-2	CATRDTYGYTF	TGTGCCACCAGAGACACTTATGGCTACACCTTC
TRBV5-4	-	-	TRBJ1-1	CASSLQIGTRNTEAFF	TGTGCCAGCAGCTTGCAGATAGGCACAAGGAACACTGAAGCTTTCTTT
TRBV9	-	-	TRBJ2-1	CASSPRTGYSYNEQFF	TGTGCCAGCAGCCCACGGACTGGCTACTCCTACAATGAGCAGTTCTTC
TRBV4-1	few	TRBD1	TRBJ1-3	CASSPRTGVYSGNTIYF	TGCGCCAGCAGCCCTAGGACAGGGGTGTACTCTGGAAACACCATATATTTT
TRBV24-1	-	-	TRBJ1-5	CATSVVSYVPPQHF	TGTGCCACCAGTGTAGTCTCGTATGTTCCGCCCCAGCATTTT
TRBV7-2	-	-	TRBJ1-1	CASSLVSAFEAFF	TGTGCCAGCAGCTTAGTATCCGCGTTTGAAGCTTTCTTT
TRBV2	-	-	TRBJ1-1	CASSPGQIRINTEAFF	TGTGCCAGCAGTCCTGGACAGATCAGGATAAACACTGAAGCTTTCTTT
TRBV7-9	-	-	TRBJ1-1	CASRVGQLNTEAFF	TGTGCCAGCAGGGTCGGACAGCTGAACACTGAAGCTTTCTTT
TRBV6-6	-	-	TRBJ1-5	CASSSGAQAEPQHF	TGTGCCAGCAGTTCGGGGGCTCAGGCCGAGCCCCAGCATTTT